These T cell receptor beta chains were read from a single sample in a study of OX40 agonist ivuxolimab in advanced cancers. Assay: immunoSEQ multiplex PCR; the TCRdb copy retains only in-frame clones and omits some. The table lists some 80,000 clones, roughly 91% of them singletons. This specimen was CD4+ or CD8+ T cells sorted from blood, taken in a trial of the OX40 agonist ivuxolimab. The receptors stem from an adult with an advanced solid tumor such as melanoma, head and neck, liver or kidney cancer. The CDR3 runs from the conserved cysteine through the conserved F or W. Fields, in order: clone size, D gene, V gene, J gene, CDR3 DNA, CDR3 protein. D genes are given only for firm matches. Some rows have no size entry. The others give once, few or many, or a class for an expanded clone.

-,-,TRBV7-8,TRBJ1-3,TGTGCCAGCAAGCCGGGACTGTACTCTGGAAACACCATATATTTT,CASKPGLYSGNTIYF
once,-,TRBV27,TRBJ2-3,TGTGCCAGCAGTCTCGCGTCTTGGGCCAGACGTACAGATACGCAGTATTTT,CASSLASWARRTDTQYF
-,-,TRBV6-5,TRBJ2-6,TGTGCCAGCAGCAGATCTGGGGCCAACGTCCTGACTTTC,CASSRSGANVLTF
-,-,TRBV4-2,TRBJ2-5,TGTGCCAGCAGCCAAGCCCCCGGGACCCAAGAGACCCAGTACTTC,CASSQAPGTQETQYF
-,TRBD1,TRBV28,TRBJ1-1,TGTGCCAGCAGTTCACTGAGCCTCCAGGGGGCGCGAAGCCAAGCTTTCTTT,CASSSLSLQGARSQAFF
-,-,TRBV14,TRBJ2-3,TGTGCCAGCAGCCAAGATCGGGGGGCGCGCACAGATACGCAGTATTTT,CASSQDRGARTDTQYF
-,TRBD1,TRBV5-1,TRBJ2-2,TGCGCCAGCAGCCACGGGACAGCTAACACCGGGGAGCTGTTTTTT,CASSHGTANTGELFF
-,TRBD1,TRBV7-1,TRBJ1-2,TGTGCCAGCAGCCAACCCGGGACAGGGGGATTTTATGGCTACACCTTC,CASSQPGTGGFYGYTF
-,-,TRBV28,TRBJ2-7,TGTGCCAGCAGTTTTCGACAGGGAGGGCGCGAGCAGTACTTC,CASSFRQGGREQYF
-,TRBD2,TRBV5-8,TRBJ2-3,TGTGCCAGCAGCTTCAGCGGGAGGGCCCCCCCAGATACGCAGTATTTT,CASSFSGRAPPDTQYF
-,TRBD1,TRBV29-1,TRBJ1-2,TGCAGCGTTCAACAAACAGGGGGGGACTATGGCTACACCTTC,CSVQQTGGDYGYTF
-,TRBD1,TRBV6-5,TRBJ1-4,TGTGCCAGCAGTTCGACAGGGGACAAACTGTTTTTT,CASSSTGDKLFF
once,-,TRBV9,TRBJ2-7,TGTGCCAGCAGCGTATTGGCATCTTCCTACGAGCAGTACTTC,CASSVLASSYEQYF
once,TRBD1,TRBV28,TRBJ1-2,TGTGCCAGCAGTTCAGGGGGCTGGGGCTACACCTTC,CASSSGGWGYTF
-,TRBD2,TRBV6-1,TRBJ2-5,TGTGCCAGCTGCCTAGCGGGTGGGTCAGAGACCCAGTACTTC,CASCLAGGSETQYF
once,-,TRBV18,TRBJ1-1,TGTGCCAGCTCCCGACTTAGGCCCGAGGGAGAAGCTTTCTTT,CASSRLRPEGEAFF
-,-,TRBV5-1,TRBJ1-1,TGCGCCAGCAGCGCCGCGGGACAAAACACTGAAGCTTTCTTT,CASSAAGQNTEAFF
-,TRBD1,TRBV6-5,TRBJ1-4,TGTGCCAGCAGCCGGGACAGGGGGAATGAAAAACTGTTTTTT,CASSRDRGNEKLFF
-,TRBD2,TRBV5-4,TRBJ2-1,TGTGCCAGCAGCATAGGACTAGCATTTGTCAATGAGCAGTTCTTC,CASSIGLAFVNEQFF
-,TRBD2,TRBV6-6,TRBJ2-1,TGTGCCAGCAGCCCCGGACTAGCGGGAGCCTACAATGAGCAGTTCTTC,CASSPGLAGAYNEQFF
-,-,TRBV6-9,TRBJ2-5,TGTGCCAGCAGTTTTCGGTACAGGGAAGAGACCCAGTACTTC,CASSFRYREETQYF
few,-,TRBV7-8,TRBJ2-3,TGTGCCAGCAGCTGGGCAGGCACAGATACGCAGTATTTT,CASSWAGTDTQYF
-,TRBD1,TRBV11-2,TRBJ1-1,TGTGCCAGCAGCCCCCGGACAGGGACGAACACTGAAGCTTTCTTT,CASSPRTGTNTEAFF
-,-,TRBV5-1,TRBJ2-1,TGCGCCAGCAGCCCAGGGTCAGTTTACAATGAGCAGTTCTTC,CASSPGSVYNEQFF
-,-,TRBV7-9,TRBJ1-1,TGTGCCAGCAGCTTTGAAGGGATTTGGACTGAAGCTTTCTTT,CASSFEGIWTEAFF
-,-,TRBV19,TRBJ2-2,TGTGCCAGTATGAGAGGGGTCAGGAACACCGGGGAGCTGTTTTTT,CASMRGVRNTGELFF
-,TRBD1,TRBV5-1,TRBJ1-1,TGCGCCAGCAGCCCTAAGATGGGACAGTCGAACACTGAAGCTTTCTTT,CASSPKMGQSNTEAFF
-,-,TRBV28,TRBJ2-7,TGTGCCAGCAGTTTATCCGTCAGCGAGCAGTACTTC,CASSLSVSEQYF
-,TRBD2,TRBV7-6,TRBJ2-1,TGTGCCAGCAGCTTAGCTCCAGCGGGAGCTGAGCAGTTCTTC,CASSLAPAGAEQFF
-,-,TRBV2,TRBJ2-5,TGTGCCACCCCGGACGGGAGAGGGGAGACCCAGTACTTC,CATPDGRGETQYF
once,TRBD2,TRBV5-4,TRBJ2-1,TGTGCCAGCAGCAGCGGGACTAGCGGGGGGTCCCCGGAGCAGTTCTTC,CASSSGTSGGSPEQFF
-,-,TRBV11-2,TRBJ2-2,TGTGCCAGCAGCTTAATACAAACAAACACCGGGGAGCTGTTTTTT,CASSLIQTNTGELFF
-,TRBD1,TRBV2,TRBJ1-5,TGTGCCGGCAGGCCCGGGACAGGAAATCAGCCCCAGCATTTT,CAGRPGTGNQPQHF
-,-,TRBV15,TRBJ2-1,TGTGCCACCAGCAGAGGTGGGTCGTACAATGAGCAGTTCTTC,CATSRGGSYNEQFF
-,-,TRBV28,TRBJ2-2,TGTGCCAGCAACAGGCCCGACACCGGGGAGCTGTTTTTT,CASNRPDTGELFF
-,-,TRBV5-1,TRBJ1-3,TGCGCCAGCAGATCCTCGGGCGGCACCATATATTTT,CASRSSGGTIYF
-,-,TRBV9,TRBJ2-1,TGTGCCAGCAGCGTAATTAGCGCCAGCTACAATGAGCAGTTCTTC,CASSVISASYNEQFF
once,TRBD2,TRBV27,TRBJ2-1,TGTGCCAGCAGTCCCCTGTACCTCGGGGTCGCGGGAGACTTGAATGAGCAGTTCTTC,CASSPLYLGVAGDLNEQFF
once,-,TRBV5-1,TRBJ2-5,TGCGCCAGCAGCTTGGCGGGGGGCTCGGAAGAGACCCAGTACTTC,CASSLAGGSEETQYF
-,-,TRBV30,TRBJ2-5,TGTGCCTGGAGAGGTTGGAGGGGTCAGGAAGAGACCCAGTACTTC,CAWRGWRGQEETQYF
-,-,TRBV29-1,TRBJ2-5,TGCAGTGGACAGTTACAAGAGACCCAGTACTTC,CSGQLQETQYF
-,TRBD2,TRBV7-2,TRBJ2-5,TGTGCCAGCAGCTTAAGAGCTAGCGGGGGGGCCGGGGGAGAGACCCAGTACTTC,CASSLRASGGAGGETQYF
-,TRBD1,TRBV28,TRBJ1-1,TGTGCCAGCAGCACTTACAGGGGGTCTGAAGCTTTCTTT,CASSTYRGSEAFF
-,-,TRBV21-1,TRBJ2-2,TGTGCCAGCAGCTCGAGGGGATCCGGGGAGCTGTTTTTT,CASSSRGSGELFF
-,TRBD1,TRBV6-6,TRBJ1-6,TGTGCCAGCACAGCAGGGGGGCATAATTCACCCCTCCACTTT,CASTAGGHNSPLHF
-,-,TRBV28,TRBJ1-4,TGTGCCAGCAGTATAAATGAAAAACTGTTTTTT,CASSINEKLFF
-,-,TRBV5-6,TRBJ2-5,TGTGCCAGCAGCTTGGTAGTAGCGGTAGAAGAGACCCAGTACTTC,CASSLVVAVEETQYF
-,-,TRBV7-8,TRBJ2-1,TGTGCCAGCAGCTTAGCGAACGTGAGGCGGATCGGACCGTCCTACAATGAGCAGTTCTTC,CASSLANVRRIGPSYNEQFF
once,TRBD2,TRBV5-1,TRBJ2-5,TGCGCCAGCAGCCCTACAGCGGGGTTCGGAGAGACCCAGTACTTC,CASSPTAGFGETQYF
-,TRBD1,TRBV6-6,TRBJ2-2,TGTGCCAGCAGGGACAGGGGGGACACCGGGGAGCTGTTTTTT,CASRDRGDTGELFF
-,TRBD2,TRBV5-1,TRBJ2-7,TGCGCCAGCAGCTTGGTCAGCGGGAGGGCCCTGTACGAGCAGTACTTC,CASSLVSGRALYEQYF
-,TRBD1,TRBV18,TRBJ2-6,TGTGCCAGCTCACCCACAGGGGGATCTGGGGCCAACGTCCTGACTTTC,CASSPTGGSGANVLTF